The rows below give T cell receptor beta chains drawn from one sample of a study of blood T cell repertoires in COVID-19. The table came from immunoSEQ multiplex PCR; TCRdb's copy has only in-frame clones and leaves some out. The sample includes about 270,000 clones, about nine tenths of them seen just once. Sequences were obtained from peripheral blood. The receptors were sampled from a man aged 60-69 years who had recovered from COVID-19. Both conserved end residues are part of each CDR3. The D gene is left open where the match is weak. Clone size is not always given. Where it is, it says once, few, many or a class for expanded clones.

TRBV7-2	TRBD2	TRBJ2-3	-	CASSPRLAVSSTDTQYF	TGTGCCAGCAGCCCAAGACTAGCGGTTTCTAGCACAGATACGCAGTATTTT
TRBV12-3/TRBV12-4	-	TRBJ2-5	-	CASSETRGETQYF	TGTGCCAGCAGCGAGACCAGGGGAGAGACCCAGTACTTC
TRBV27	TRBD1	TRBJ2-7	-	CASSFFPGQEEYEQYF	TGTGCCAGCAGTTTTTTCCCGGGACAGGAGGAATACGAGCAGTACTTC
TRBV5-6	TRBD1	TRBJ2-5	-	CASSIPGQGEETQYF	TGTGCCAGCAGCATCCCGGGACAGGGGGAAGAGACCCAGTACTTC
TRBV3-1/TRBV3-2	-	TRBJ1-1	-	CASSATGSITEAFF	TGTGCCAGCAGCGCAACAGGGTCGATTACTGAAGCTTTCTTT
TRBV3-1/TRBV3-2	-	TRBJ1-5	-	CASSQVPGVGNQPQHF	TGTGCCAGCAGCCAAGTGCCGGGGGTCGGCAATCAGCCCCAGCATTTT
TRBV5-4	-	TRBJ2-2	-	CASSRWRTGELFF	TGTGCCAGCAGCCGTTGGAGGACCGGGGAGCTGTTTTTT
TRBV18	-	TRBJ1-2	once	CASSPTTDSSGYTF	TGTGCCAGCTCACCAACGACGGACTCCAGTGGCTACACCTTC
TRBV28	TRBD1	TRBJ1-2	few	CASTSLGQGINYGYTF	TGTGCCAGCACGTCCCTCGGACAGGGAATTAACTATGGCTACACCTTC
TRBV5-1	-	TRBJ2-7	few	CASSLSGGGASSYEQYF	TGCGCCAGCAGCTTGTCCGGTGGGGGGGCGAGCTCCTACGAGCAGTACTTC
TRBV4-2	-	TRBJ2-3	-	CASSQDTGDTQYF	TGTGCCAGCAGCCAAGATACGGGGGATACGCAGTATTTT
TRBV7-2	-	TRBJ2-7	-	CASSLKQGVGEQYF	TGTGCCAGCAGCTTAAAACAGGGAGTTGGGGAGCAGTACTTC
TRBV5-4	TRBD1	TRBJ2-2	-	CASRFNPGTGLLNTGELFF	TGTGCCAGCAGGTTTAACCCCGGGACAGGCCTCTTAAACACCGGGGAGCTGTTTTTT
TRBV19	TRBD1	TRBJ1-5	-	CASTTPGQGYQPQHF	TGTGCCAGTACCACGCCGGGACAGGGGTATCAGCCCCAGCATTTT
TRBV5-6	-	TRBJ2-2	-	CASSLGHLTGELFF	TGTGCCAGCAGTTTGGGACACCTAACCGGGGAGCTGTTTTTT
TRBV6-2/TRBV6-3	TRBD2	TRBJ2-1	few	CASSYGLAGGVEQFF	TGTGCCAGCAGTTACGGGCTAGCGGGCGGCGTTGAGCAGTTCTTC
TRBV5-4	TRBD2	TRBJ2-7	-	CASSTGGSPEQYF	TGTGCCAGCAGCACGGGGGGGTCCCCCGAGCAGTACTTC
TRBV23-1	TRBD1	TRBJ1-1	-	CASSLTGDTGTEAFF	TGCGCCAGCAGTCTAACAGGGGATACGGGGACTGAAGCTTTCTTT
TRBV29-1	TRBD1	TRBJ2-7	-	CSVESGTGATYEQYF	TGCAGCGTTGAATCGGGGACAGGGGCGACCTACGAGCAGTACTTC
TRBV6-2/TRBV6-3	TRBD1	TRBJ2-7	-	CASSHPGQGLWEQYF	TGTGCCAGCAGTCACCCGGGACAGGGTCTGTGGGAGCAGTACTTC
TRBV10-2	-	TRBJ2-7	-	CASRLDRDFTYEQYF	TGCGCCAGCAGGCTTGACAGGGACTTCACCTACGAGCAGTACTTC
TRBV24-1	TRBD1	TRBJ2-7	-	CATSDPGQGAYEQYF	TGTGCCACCAGTGACCCGGGACAGGGCGCCTACGAGCAGTACTTC
TRBV6-2/TRBV6-3	TRBD1	TRBJ1-2	-	CASSPPTGGAYSGYTF	TGTGCCAGCAGCCCTCCGACAGGGGGCGCCTACAGTGGCTACACCTTC
TRBV5-1	TRBD1	TRBJ2-5	-	CASSKQGSETQYF	TGCGCCAGCAGCAAACAGGGGTCCGAGACCCAGTACTTC
TRBV28	TRBD1	TRBJ2-7	-	CASSLEGQGLYEQYF	TGTGCCAGCAGTTTAGAGGGACAGGGGCTCTACGAGCAGTACTTC
TRBV11-1	TRBD1	TRBJ2-7	-	CASSLDRGHSYEQYF	TGTGCCAGCAGCTTAGATAGGGGGCACTCCTACGAGCAGTACTTC
TRBV6-6	TRBD1	TRBJ1-5	-	CASTDRGDQPQHF	TGTGCCAGCACCGACAGGGGGGATCAGCCCCAGCATTTT
TRBV18	TRBD1	TRBJ1-1	-	CASSPQGTGRMNTEAFF	TGTGCCAGCTCACCACAAGGGACAGGGCGAATGAACACTGAAGCTTTCTTT
TRBV10-3	TRBD1	TRBJ2-5	-	CATTGTEGETQYF	TGTGCCACCACCGGGACAGAGGGAGAGACCCAGTACTTC
TRBV5-1	-	TRBJ2-3	-	CASSLEVAGPDTQYF	TGCGCCAGCAGCTTGGAAGTAGCCGGCCCAGATACGCAGTATTTT
TRBV19	-	TRBJ1-2	-	CASSTPSGRGLVYGYTF	TGTGCCAGTAGTACCCCCTCCGGGCGGGGCCTGGTCTATGGCTACACCTTC
TRBV6-5	-	TRBJ1-6	-	CASSSRGYNSPLHF	TGTGCCAGCAGTTCCAGGGGCTATAATTCACCCCTCCACTTT
TRBV7-9	TRBD1	TRBJ2-2	-	CASSLGQGATGELFF	TGTGCCAGCAGCTTAGGACAGGGGGCAACCGGGGAGCTGTTTTTT
TRBV18	TRBD2	TRBJ2-7	once	CASSPSGGPSYEQYF	TGTGCCAGCTCACCCTCGGGGGGGCCCTCCTACGAGCAGTACTTC
TRBV4-1	TRBD2	TRBJ2-1	-	CASSQGNSGGAHEQFF	TGCGCCAGCAGCCAAGGGAATAGCGGGGGGGCACATGAGCAGTTCTTC
TRBV4-2	-	TRBJ1-1	-	CASSQRLPQPGVVANTEAFF	TGTGCCAGCAGCCAAAGGCTACCCCAACCGGGGGTTGTTGCGAACACTGAAGCTTTCTTT
TRBV19	TRBD1	TRBJ2-5	few	CASTRTGGWETQYF	TGTGCCAGTACGAGGACAGGGGGCTGGGAGACCCAGTACTTC
TRBV7-2	-	TRBJ1-4	-	CASSLRAPVLEKLFF	TGTGCCAGCAGCTTGAGGGCCCCGGTCCTTGAAAAACTGTTTTTT
TRBV18	-	TRBJ1-1	-	CASSPQGDVSGEAFF	TGTGCCAGCTCACCACAGGGGGACGTGTCGGGTGAAGCTTTCTTT
TRBV9	-	TRBJ1-1	-	CASSVQGMKTEAFF	TGTGCCAGCAGCGTTCAGGGGATGAAGACTGAAGCTTTCTTT
TRBV7-9	TRBD1	TRBJ1-5	-	CASSLVVPGTGGNQPQHF	TGTGCCAGCAGCTTAGTGGTCCCCGGGACAGGGGGCAATCAGCCCCAGCATTTT
TRBV5-1	-	TRBJ2-7	-	CASSFGGAYEQYF	TGCGCCAGCAGCTTCGGCGGAGCCTACGAGCAGTACTTC
TRBV18	-	TRBJ2-3	-	CASSPSPGTPTDTQYF	TGTGCCAGCTCACCATCGCCCGGGACACCCACAGATACGCAGTATTTT
TRBV5-1	-	TRBJ2-3	-	CASSLVGAGDTQYF	TGCGCCAGCAGCTTGGTGGGGGCTGGGGATACGCAGTATTTT
TRBV5-1	TRBD2	TRBJ2-3	-	CASSSPGGATDTQYF	TGCGCCAGCAGCTCCCCCGGGGGGGCCACAGATACGCAGTATTTT
TRBV5-5	TRBD2	TRBJ2-3	-	CASRNTGTREYF	TGTGCCAGCAGAAACACCGGGACTAGGGAGTATTTT
TRBV6-5	TRBD2	TRBJ2-3	-	CASGLAGGAFSTQYF	TGTGCCAGCGGACTAGCGGGGGGGGCCTTTAGTACGCAGTATTTT
TRBV11-2	-	TRBJ1-2	-	CASSEHQGYGYTF	TGTGCCAGCAGCGAACATCAGGGGTATGGCTACACCTTC
TRBV24-1	-	TRBJ2-7	-	CATSQGSYEQYF	TGTGCCACCAGCCAGGGGTCCTACGAGCAGTACTTC
TRBV18	TRBD1	TRBJ2-7	once	CASSPTGGEQYF	TGTGCCAGCTCCCCAACAGGGGGCGAGCAGTACTTC
TRBV11-2	TRBD1	TRBJ2-5	-	CASSLYPLPTGGETQYF	TGTGCCAGCAGCTTATACCCTCTACCGACAGGGGGAGAGACCCAGTACTTC
TRBV14	TRBD1	TRBJ2-7	-	CASSQVGTGGRNEQYF	TGTGCCAGCAGCCAAGTCGGGACAGGGGGCAGGAACGAGCAGTACTTC
TRBV9	TRBD1	TRBJ1-5	few	CASSPWTGGQPQHF	TGTGCCAGCAGCCCTTGGACAGGGGGTCAGCCCCAGCATTTT
TRBV12-3/TRBV12-4	TRBD1	TRBJ2-7	-	CASSWTGKEQYF	TGTGCCAGCAGTTGGACAGGAAAAGAGCAGTACTTC
TRBV27	TRBD1	TRBJ2-1	-	CASSFHGQGAYNEQFF	TGTGCCAGCAGTTTCCACGGACAGGGGGCCTACAATGAGCAGTTCTTC
TRBV18	-	TRBJ2-6	once	CASSPLGAGANVLTF	TGTGCCAGCTCACCATTAGGGGCCGGGGCCAACGTCCTGACTTTC
TRBV11-3	TRBD1	TRBJ1-1	-	CASSLARDRGAEAFF	TGTGCCAGCAGCTTAGCTAGGGACAGGGGCGCTGAAGCTTTCTTT
TRBV19	-	TRBJ2-5	-	CASSTEQETQYF	TGTGCCAGTAGCACAGAGCAAGAGACCCAGTACTTC
TRBV16	TRBD1	TRBJ1-2	-	CASSQPPGQGAWYYGYTF	TGTGCCAGCAGCCAACCCCCGGGACAGGGTGCGTGGTACTATGGCTACACCTTC